A selection of T cell receptor beta chains follows, all from one sample in a study of blood T cell repertoires in COVID-19. TCRdb keeps only in-frame clones here, not all; method: immunoSEQ multiplex PCR. The repertoire holds 400,000 to 450,000 clones, with more than 80% as singletons. The sample comprised peripheral blood. All receptors derive from a woman aged 25 to 39 with active or convalescent COVID-19. Each CDR3 is given with its conserved first and last residue. The order of the fields is clone size, J gene, CDR3 length, D gene, V gene, CDR3 DNA, CDR3 protein. A D gene is named only where the DNA matches it firmly. Some rows have no size entry. The others give once, few or many, or a class for an expanded clone.

clone size: -; J gene: TRBJ1-6; CDR3 length: 15; D gene: TRBD1; V gene: TRBV5-4; CDR3 DNA: TGTGCCAGCAGCTCCCAGGGGGGATATAATTCACCCCTCCACTTT; CDR3 protein: CASSSQGGYNSPLHF
clone size: -; J gene: TRBJ2-3; CDR3 length: 15; D gene: -; V gene: TRBV5-6; CDR3 DNA: TGTGCCAGCAGCTCCGGACAGAATGTCCCAGATACGCAGTATTTT; CDR3 protein: CASSSGQNVPDTQYF
clone size: -; J gene: TRBJ2-7; CDR3 length: 15; D gene: -; V gene: TRBV4-2; CDR3 DNA: TGTGCCAGCAGCCAAGGGGACACATACTCCTACGAGCAGTACTTC; CDR3 protein: CASSQGDTYSYEQYF
clone size: -; J gene: TRBJ2-7; CDR3 length: 15; D gene: TRBD1; V gene: TRBV5-5; CDR3 DNA: TGTGCCAGCAGCTTAGAAAGGCAGGGGGTGGGCGAGCAGTACTTC; CDR3 protein: CASSLERQGVGEQYF
clone size: -; J gene: TRBJ1-3; CDR3 length: 19; D gene: -; V gene: TRBV6-4; CDR3 DNA: TGTGCCAGCAATTTCCCGTGGCAGTTCGGGAGATTTTCTGGAAACACCATATATTTT; CDR3 protein: CASNFPWQFGRFSGNTIYF
clone size: -; J gene: TRBJ1-6; CDR3 length: 13; D gene: TRBD1; V gene: TRBV10-1; CDR3 DNA: TGCGCCAGTGCGACAGGGGATGGTTCACCCCTCCACTTT; CDR3 protein: CASATGDGSPLHF
clone size: -; J gene: TRBJ2-3; CDR3 length: 15; D gene: -; V gene: TRBV5-1; CDR3 DNA: TGCGCCAGCAGACCGACTGGAGTAATAACAGATACGCAGTATTTT; CDR3 protein: CASRPTGVITDTQYF
clone size: -; J gene: TRBJ2-1; CDR3 length: 14; D gene: TRBD1; V gene: TRBV6-5; CDR3 DNA: TGTGCCAGCAGTCCGGGACAGCCGAACAATGAGCAGTTCTTC; CDR3 protein: CASSPGQPNNEQFF
clone size: -; J gene: TRBJ1-1; CDR3 length: 13; D gene: -; V gene: TRBV19; CDR3 DNA: TGTGCCAGTAGGTTCTACGAGAACACTGAAGCTTTCTTT; CDR3 protein: CASRFYENTEAFF
clone size: -; J gene: TRBJ2-3; CDR3 length: 16; D gene: TRBD2; V gene: TRBV5-1; CDR3 DNA: TGCGCCAGCAGCTTGGCGGCGGGAGGGTCGCGGGATACGCAGTATTTT; CDR3 protein: CASSLAAGGSRDTQYF
clone size: -; J gene: TRBJ1-2; CDR3 length: 14; D gene: TRBD1; V gene: TRBV28; CDR3 DNA: TGTGCCAGCAGTTTAGGACAGGGCTACTATGGCTACACCTTC; CDR3 protein: CASSLGQGYYGYTF
clone size: -; J gene: TRBJ1-4; CDR3 length: 14; D gene: -; V gene: TRBV12-5; CDR3 DNA: TGTGCTAGTGGTTTTTTAGGGGTGGATGAAAAACTGTTTTTT; CDR3 protein: CASGFLGVDEKLFF
clone size: -; J gene: TRBJ1-5; CDR3 length: 16; D gene: -; V gene: TRBV2; CDR3 DNA: TGTGCCAGCACTATGGCCGACAGGACCCCCAATCAGCCCCAGCATTTT; CDR3 protein: CASTMADRTPNQPQHF
clone size: few; J gene: TRBJ1-1; CDR3 length: 13; D gene: -; V gene: TRBV12-3/TRBV12-4; CDR3 DNA: TGTGCCAGCAGTTTAGAGGGGGTAACTGAAGCTTTCTTT; CDR3 protein: CASSLEGVTEAFF
clone size: -; J gene: TRBJ2-1; CDR3 length: 14; D gene: -; V gene: TRBV4-1; CDR3 DNA: TGCGCCAGCAGCCAAGGGACAGTCTACAATGAGCAGTTCTTC; CDR3 protein: CASSQGTVYNEQFF
clone size: once; J gene: TRBJ2-7; CDR3 length: 16; D gene: -; V gene: TRBV10-3; CDR3 DNA: TGTGCCATCAGTGATACGGCGGGACAGAGCTCCTACGAGCAGTACTTC; CDR3 protein: CAISDTAGQSSYEQYF
clone size: -; J gene: TRBJ1-2; CDR3 length: 12; D gene: -; V gene: TRBV28; CDR3 DNA: TGTGCCAGCAGTTTAACAGAGTATGGCTACACCTTC; CDR3 protein: CASSLTEYGYTF
clone size: -; J gene: TRBJ1-2; CDR3 length: 14; D gene: TRBD1; V gene: TRBV6-5; CDR3 DNA: TGTGCCAGCAGAAGACAGGGATTGAACTATGGCTACACCTTC; CDR3 protein: CASRRQGLNYGYTF
clone size: -; J gene: TRBJ2-1; CDR3 length: 19; D gene: TRBD1; V gene: TRBV5-1; CDR3 DNA: TGCGCCAGCAGCTTGGACCCGTTAACTCGACAGGGGGCGCGGAATGAGCAGTTCTTC; CDR3 protein: CASSLDPLTRQGARNEQFF
clone size: -; J gene: TRBJ2-3; CDR3 length: 15; D gene: -; V gene: TRBV5-4; CDR3 DNA: TGTGCCAGCAGCAGGGCTGCGGGTGGCACAGATACGCAGTATTTT; CDR3 protein: CASSRAAGGTDTQYF
clone size: few; J gene: TRBJ2-7; CDR3 length: 15; D gene: -; V gene: TRBV9; CDR3 DNA: TGTGCCAGCAGCGTAGCTTCGGGGAGCGCCTACGAGCAGTACTTC; CDR3 protein: CASSVASGSAYEQYF
clone size: -; J gene: TRBJ1-2; CDR3 length: 15; D gene: -; V gene: TRBV5-1; CDR3 DNA: TGCGCCAGCAGCTTGTTATTGGCAGGGTCCGGTAACTACACCTTC; CDR3 protein: CASSLLLAGSGNYTF
clone size: -; J gene: TRBJ1-4; CDR3 length: 15; D gene: TRBD1; V gene: TRBV30; CDR3 DNA: TGTGCCTGGAGTGGCAAACAGGGGGGTAATGAAAAACTGTTTTTT; CDR3 protein: CAWSGKQGGNEKLFF
clone size: -; J gene: TRBJ1-2; CDR3 length: 15; D gene: TRBD1; V gene: TRBV19; CDR3 DNA: TGTGCCAGTAGTATTAAACAGGGGGCGGACTATGGCTACACCTTC; CDR3 protein: CASSIKQGADYGYTF
clone size: -; J gene: TRBJ2-5; CDR3 length: 13; D gene: -; V gene: TRBV25-1; CDR3 DNA: TGTGCCAGCAGTTATCCGGGAGTCGAGACCCAGTACTTC; CDR3 protein: CASSYPGVETQYF
clone size: -; J gene: TRBJ1-1; CDR3 length: 16; D gene: -; V gene: TRBV18; CDR3 DNA: TGTGCCAGCTCATGGGGCGCTCCCAAGGGGAACACTGAAGCTTTCTTT; CDR3 protein: CASSWGAPKGNTEAFF
clone size: -; J gene: TRBJ1-2; CDR3 length: 15; D gene: TRBD1; V gene: TRBV2; CDR3 DNA: TGTGCCAGCAGTGAAGGGACAGGCCTCAACTATGGCTACACCTTC; CDR3 protein: CASSEGTGLNYGYTF
clone size: -; J gene: TRBJ1-1; CDR3 length: 13; D gene: TRBD1; V gene: TRBV30; CDR3 DNA: TGTGCCTACTCGGGACAGATGAACACTGAAGCTTTCTTT; CDR3 protein: CAYSGQMNTEAFF
clone size: -; J gene: TRBJ2-1; CDR3 length: 14; D gene: -; V gene: TRBV27; CDR3 DNA: TGTGCCAGCAGTTCAAGCGGATTTTACAATGAGCAGTTCTTC; CDR3 protein: CASSSSGFYNEQFF
clone size: once; J gene: TRBJ2-2; CDR3 length: 18; D gene: -; V gene: TRBV19; CDR3 DNA: TGTGCCAGTAAAGTTCGTGGTATTGGACAGACGAACACCGGGGAGCTGTTTTTT; CDR3 protein: CASKVRGIGQTNTGELFF
clone size: -; J gene: TRBJ1-2; CDR3 length: 16; D gene: -; V gene: TRBV15; CDR3 DNA: TGTGCCACCAGCAGAGATCGGGGGATGGGGGAGGATGGCTACACCTTC; CDR3 protein: CATSRDRGMGEDGYTF
clone size: -; J gene: TRBJ1-5; CDR3 length: 14; D gene: TRBD1; V gene: TRBV27; CDR3 DNA: TGTACCAGCAGTTTAGGACAGGGGATTCAGCCCCAGCATTTT; CDR3 protein: CTSSLGQGIQPQHF
clone size: few; J gene: TRBJ2-3; CDR3 length: 14; D gene: -; V gene: TRBV29-1; CDR3 DNA: TGCAGCGTTGAACAAGCAGGGGTGGAAGATACGCAGTATTTT; CDR3 protein: CSVEQAGVEDTQYF
clone size: few; J gene: TRBJ1-1; CDR3 length: 15; D gene: -; V gene: TRBV5-1; CDR3 DNA: TGCGCCAGCAGCCCCATCGCACAGCTGAACACTGAAGCTTTCTTT; CDR3 protein: CASSPIAQLNTEAFF
clone size: -; J gene: TRBJ1-6; CDR3 length: 15; D gene: TRBD1; V gene: TRBV6-2/TRBV6-3; CDR3 DNA: TGTGCCAGCAGTTACGGCCGACAGGGGGTTTTACCCCTCCACTTT; CDR3 protein: CASSYGRQGVLPLHF
clone size: -; J gene: TRBJ1-1; CDR3 length: 13; D gene: TRBD1; V gene: TRBV19; CDR3 DNA: TGTGCCAGTAGTACACAGGGGGGGACTGAAGCTTTCTTT; CDR3 protein: CASSTQGGTEAFF
clone size: -; J gene: TRBJ1-2; CDR3 length: 15; D gene: -; V gene: TRBV11-2; CDR3 DNA: TGTGCCAGCAGCTTATGGACAGACTCTAACTATGGCTACACCTTC; CDR3 protein: CASSLWTDSNYGYTF
clone size: -; J gene: TRBJ2-1; CDR3 length: 12; D gene: -; V gene: TRBV10-3; CDR3 DNA: TGTGCCATCAGTGAGTCTAGCAATGAGCAGTTCTTC; CDR3 protein: CAISESSNEQFF
clone size: -; J gene: TRBJ1-3; CDR3 length: 13; D gene: -; V gene: TRBV5-4; CDR3 DNA: TGTGCCAGCAGCTTGTACTCTGGAAACACCATATATTTT; CDR3 protein: CASSLYSGNTIYF
clone size: -; J gene: TRBJ1-6; CDR3 length: 14; D gene: TRBD1; V gene: TRBV28; CDR3 DNA: TGTGTCAGCACCCGACAGGGGGGGAGTTCACCCCTCCACTTT; CDR3 protein: CVSTRQGGSSPLHF
clone size: -; J gene: TRBJ2-7; CDR3 length: 15; D gene: -; V gene: TRBV5-1; CDR3 DNA: TGCGCCAGCAGCTTGGGGCGCCAGGGCTCCTACGAGCAGTACTTC; CDR3 protein: CASSLGRQGSYEQYF